This entry features one TCR beta chain sequence. Antigen: not known. Germline CDR1 reads SGHAT; CDR2 reads FQNNGV. The CDR3 loop spans 14 amino acids. The data were taken from a study of CXCR3-negative and CXCR3-positive naive CD8 T cells. The method, 5' RACE with UMI labels, was used to prepare the TRB cDNA libraries. TCRdb re-called the 5' RACE reads; one entry per CDR3 protein, DNA not given. This sample lists about 38,000 distinct CDR3 sequences; its ten largest clones have about 14%. General study findings and limits: Most assays were run on fresh PBMCs (CXCR3 expression partially decreased after cryopreservation). Naive subsets displayed similar surface CD5, and TCR strength was inferred from TRB CDR3 properties.

The gene calls are TRBV11-2 and TRBJ2-6. The sequence was obtained from a human donor in good health. Some clones in this sample may be carry-over from other donors' samples. The sequenced material came from memory CD8+ T cells from blood. CDR3 in amino acids: CASSLISGANVLTF.